This entry lists 4 T cell receptor beta chains sequenced from one sample in a study of T cell clonotyping in hematopoietic cell transplantation. Assay used: immunoSEQ multiplex PCR; TCRdb lists only in-frame clones, some missing. The sample shows approximately 14,000 clones, 86% of them seen only once. This sample comprised PBMCs, obtained 100 days after allogeneic stem cell transplant. The receptors shown here come from a male patient aged 45-60 years who had an allogeneic stem cell transplant from an unrelated donor, so T cells may come from the graft donor. Some clones in this sample may be carry-over from other donors' samples.

The chain carries TRBV2 and TRBJ2-7; D uncertain. The germline CDR1 and CDR2 sequences are SNHLY and FYNNEI. Trimming pared 7 bases from V and 5 bases from J, leaving 18 bases between. The CDR3 sequence is 14 residues long. CDR3 residues: CASTHGNGPNEQYF. Written as DNA, the CDR3 is TGTGCCAGCACCCATGGGAACGGACCGAACGAGCAGTACTTC.

This chain links TRBV11-3 with TRBJ2-1, with 10 bases that match TRBD2. The V gene's germline CDR1 is SGHNT and CDR2 YENEEA. This CDR3 spans 16 amino acids. V was clipped by 5 bases and J by 2 bases; unmatched bases: 6. The CDR3 region is CASSPGSGRAYNEQFF. The CDR3 DNA is TGTGCCAGCAGCCCCGGGAGCGGGAGGGCCTACAATGAGCAGTTCTTC.

This chain links TRBV7-8 with TRBJ1-5; D ambiguous. This CDR3 spans 14 amino acids. CDR1 and CDR2 (germline): SGHVS, FQNEAQ. Trimming cost V 4 bases and J 5 bases, with 12 bases left between them. The CDR3 sequence: CASSSSSADQPQHF. The CDR3 bases are TGTGCCAGCAGCTCTTCGTCAGCGGATCAGCCCCAGCATTTT.

The CDR3 nucleotides read TGCGCCAGCAGCTTCGGGGTGGCAGAGAACACTGAAGCTTTCTTT. It yields the protein CASSFGVAENTEAFF. The V call is TRBV5-1, the J call TRBJ1-1; no reliable D call. V shed 2 bases and J shed 1 base, with 12 bases lying between them. Germline CDR1 and CDR2: SGHRS and YFSETQ. This CDR3 contains 15 residues.